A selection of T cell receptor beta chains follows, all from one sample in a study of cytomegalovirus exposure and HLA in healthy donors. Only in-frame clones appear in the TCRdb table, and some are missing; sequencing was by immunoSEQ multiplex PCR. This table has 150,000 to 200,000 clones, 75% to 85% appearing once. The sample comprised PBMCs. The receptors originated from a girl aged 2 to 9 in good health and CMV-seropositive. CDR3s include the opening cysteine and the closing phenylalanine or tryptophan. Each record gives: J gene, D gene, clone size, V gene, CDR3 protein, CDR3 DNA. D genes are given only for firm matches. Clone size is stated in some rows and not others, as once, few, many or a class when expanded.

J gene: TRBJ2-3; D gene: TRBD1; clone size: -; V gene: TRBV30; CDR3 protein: CAWSVGQGVDTQYF; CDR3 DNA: TGTGCCTGGAGTGTTGGACAGGGGGTAGATACGCAGTATTTT
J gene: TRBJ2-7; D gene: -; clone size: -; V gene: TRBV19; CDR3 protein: CASSEGAYEQYF; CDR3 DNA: TGTGCCAGTAGTGAAGGGGCGTACGAGCAGTACTTC
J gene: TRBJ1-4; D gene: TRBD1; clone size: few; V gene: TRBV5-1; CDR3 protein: CASSSGQYNEKLFF; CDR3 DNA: TGCGCCAGCAGCTCGGGACAGTACAATGAAAAACTGTTTTTT
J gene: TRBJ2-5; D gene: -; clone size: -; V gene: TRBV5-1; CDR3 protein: CASSPVEARETQYF; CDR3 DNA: TGCGCCAGCAGCCCGGTGGAGGCTCGGGAGACCCAGTACTTC
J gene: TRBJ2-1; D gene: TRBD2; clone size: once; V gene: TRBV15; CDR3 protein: CATSRVGLAGEHEQFF; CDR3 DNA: TGTGCCACCAGCAGAGTAGGACTAGCGGGAGAACATGAGCAGTTCTTC
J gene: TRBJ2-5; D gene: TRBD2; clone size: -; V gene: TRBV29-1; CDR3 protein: CSVLGLAGRETQYF; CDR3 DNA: TGCAGCGTTTTAGGACTAGCGGGACGAGAGACCCAGTACTTC
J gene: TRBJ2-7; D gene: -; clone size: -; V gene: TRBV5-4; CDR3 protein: CASSSLYEQYF; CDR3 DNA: TGTGCCAGCAGCTCTCTCTACGAGCAGTACTTC
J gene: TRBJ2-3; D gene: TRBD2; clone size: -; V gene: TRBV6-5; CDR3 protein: CASKASGITDTQYF; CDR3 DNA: TGTGCCAGCAAGGCCAGCGGGATCACAGATACGCAATATTTT
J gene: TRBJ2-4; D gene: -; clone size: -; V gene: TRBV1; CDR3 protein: CTSSHVGLEAPVGAKNIQYF; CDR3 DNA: TGCACCAGCAGCCATGTGGGACTTGAGGCTCCGGTCGGGGCCAAAAACATTCAGTACTTC
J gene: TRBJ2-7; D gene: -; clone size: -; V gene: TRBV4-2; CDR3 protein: CASSQVGGLFYEQYF; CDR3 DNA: TGTGCCAGCAGCCAAGTGGGGGGGCTTTTTTACGAGCAGTACTTC
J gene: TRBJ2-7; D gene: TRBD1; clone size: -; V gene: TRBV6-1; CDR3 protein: CASSRTGFEQYF; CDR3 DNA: TGTGCCAGCAGTCGGACAGGGTTCGAGCAGTACTTC
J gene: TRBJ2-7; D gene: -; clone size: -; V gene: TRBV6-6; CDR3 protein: CASSGPARSSYEQYF; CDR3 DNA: TGTGCCAGCAGTGGTCCGGCGAGGAGCTCCTACGAGCAGTACTTC
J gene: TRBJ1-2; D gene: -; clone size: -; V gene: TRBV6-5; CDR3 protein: CASSSLQDSNYGYTF; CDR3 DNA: TGTGCCAGCAGTTCTCTACAAGACAGTAACTATGGCTACACCTTC
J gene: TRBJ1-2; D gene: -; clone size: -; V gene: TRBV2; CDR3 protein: CASGRGEGYTF; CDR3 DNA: TGTGCCAGCGGCAGGGGTGAGGGCTACACCTTC
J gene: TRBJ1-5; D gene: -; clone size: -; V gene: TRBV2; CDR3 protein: CASSESGYSNQPQHF; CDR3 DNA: TGTGCCAGCAGTGAGTCAGGGTATAGCAATCAGCCCCAGCATTTT
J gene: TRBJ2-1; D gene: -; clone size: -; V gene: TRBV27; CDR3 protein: CASSPAAGNEQFF; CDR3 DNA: TGTGCCAGCAGTCCCGCCGCAGGCAATGAGCAGTTCTTC
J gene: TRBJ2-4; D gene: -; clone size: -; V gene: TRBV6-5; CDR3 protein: CASGPYRENIQYF; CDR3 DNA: TGTGCCAGCGGTCCCTACAGGGAAAACATTCAGTACTTC
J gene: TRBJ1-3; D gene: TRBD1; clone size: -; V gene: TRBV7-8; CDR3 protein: CASSLFPVRGQGRSGNTIYF; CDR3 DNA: TGTGCCAGCAGTTTATTCCCCGTACGGGGACAGGGGCGCTCTGGAAACACCATATATTTT
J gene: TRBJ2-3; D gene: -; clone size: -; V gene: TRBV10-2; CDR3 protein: CASRQGSLTDTQYF; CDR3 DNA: TGCGCCAGCAGGCAGGGATCCCTTACAGATACGCAGTATTTT
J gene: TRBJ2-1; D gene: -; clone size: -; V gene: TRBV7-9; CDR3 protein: CASSQAGEQFF; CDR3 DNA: TGTGCCAGCAGCCAGGCGGGTGAGCAGTTCTTC
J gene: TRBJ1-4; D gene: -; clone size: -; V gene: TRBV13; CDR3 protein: CASSTAATGGNEKLFF; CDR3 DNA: TGTGCCAGCAGTACCGCCGCGACAGGAGGTAATGAAAAACTGTTTTTT
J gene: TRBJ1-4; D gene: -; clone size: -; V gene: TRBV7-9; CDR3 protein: CASSLVTGSNEKLFF; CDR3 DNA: TGTGCCAGCAGCTTAGTTACAGGGTCTAATGAAAAACTGTTTTTT
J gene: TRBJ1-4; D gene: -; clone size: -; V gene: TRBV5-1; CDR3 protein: CASSLIVGAGVNEKLFF; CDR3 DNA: TGCGCCAGCAGCTTGATAGTGGGGGCGGGAGTGAATGAAAAACTGTTTTTT
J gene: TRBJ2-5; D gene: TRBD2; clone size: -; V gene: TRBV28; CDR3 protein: CASSLWGVGGEGETQYF; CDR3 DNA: TGTGCCAGCAGTTTATGGGGGGTGGGAGGGGAGGGGGAGACCCAGTACTTC
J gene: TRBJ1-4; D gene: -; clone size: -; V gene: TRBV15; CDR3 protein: CATSRAREKLFF; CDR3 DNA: TGTGCCACCAGCAGAGCCCGCGAGAAACTGTTTTTT
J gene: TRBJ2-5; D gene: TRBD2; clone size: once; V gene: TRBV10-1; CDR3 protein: CASSESAGGETQYF; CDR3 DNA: TGCGCCAGCAGTGAGTCGGCGGGAGGAGAGACCCAGTACTTC